A selection of T cell receptor beta chains follows, all from one sample in a study of cytomegalovirus exposure and HLA in healthy donors. The repertoire was sequenced with immunoSEQ multiplex PCR; TCRdb's copy has only in-frame clones and lacks some. The sample has 150,000 to 200,000 clones, 80% to 90% seen once. The sequenced material came from PBMCs. Receptors originate from a man between 50 and 59 years old in good health and CMV-seropositive. The CDR3 runs from the conserved cysteine through the conserved F or W. Each record gives: clone size, D gene, J gene, V gene, CDR3 protein, CDR3 DNA. The D gene is left open where the match is weak. The size entry is marked missing in some rows and otherwise reads once, few, many or a size class.

NA,NA,TRBJ1-4,TRBV10-3,CAISELRKLFF,TGTGCCATCAGTGAGTTGAGAAAACTGTTTTTT
NA,NA,TRBJ1-1,TRBV18,CASSPPSGRWTEAFF,TGTGCCAGCTCACCACCGTCGGGGAGGTGGACTGAAGCTTTCTTT
NA,NA,TRBJ2-1,TRBV29-1,CSAKIYNEQFF,TGCAGCGCTAAGATTTACAATGAGCAGTTCTTC
NA,TRBD1,TRBJ1-6,TRBV7-6,CASSQGRGNSPLHF,TGTGCCAGCAGTCAGGGCAGGGGGAATTCACCCCTCCACTTT
NA,TRBD1,TRBJ2-7,TRBV5-5,CASSLGGQGFYEQYF,TGTGCCAGCAGCTTAGGTGGACAGGGATTCTACGAGCAGTACTTC
NA,NA,TRBJ2-7,TRBV27,CASSPPLSGEQYF,TGTGCCAGCAGTCCGCCTCTCTCGGGGGAGCAGTACTTC
few,NA,TRBJ1-2,TRBV19,CASSIQGPRGYTF,TGTGCCAGTAGTATCCAGGGCCCGCGGGGCTACACCTTC
few,NA,TRBJ2-5,TRBV4-2,CASSPSGGLEETQYF,TGTGCCAGCAGCCCGTCGGGGGGCTTGGAGGAGACCCAGTACTTC
NA,NA,TRBJ2-3,TRBV6-1,CASSVRRGYTDTQYF,TGTGCCAGCAGTGTGCGGCGGGGATACACAGATACGCAGTATTTT
NA,TRBD1,TRBJ1-6,TRBV11-2,CASRSTGVGSPLHF,TGTGCCAGCAGGTCGACAGGGGTGGGCTCACCCCTCCACTTT
NA,NA,TRBJ2-5,TRBV6-5,CASRSLGTQYF,TGTGCCAGCCGTTCGCTCGGGACCCAGTACTTC
NA,TRBD2,TRBJ2-1,TRBV5-4,CASSLGLAGWFF,TGTGCCAGCAGCTTAGGACTAGCGGGATGGTTCTTC
NA,NA,TRBJ2-5,TRBV6-5,CASSYSGASQETQYF,TGTGCCAGCAGTTACTCGGGGGCCAGCCAAGAGACCCAGTACTTC
NA,TRBD1,TRBJ2-7,TRBV9,CASSPGTGGLYEQYF,TGTGCCAGCAGCCCAGGGACAGGGGGCTTATACGAGCAGTACTTC
NA,TRBD2,TRBJ2-5,TRBV7-8,CASSNPGLAEETQYF,TGTGCCAGCAGCAACCCTGGGCTAGCGGAAGAGACCCAGTACTTC
NA,NA,TRBJ2-5,TRBV6-6,CASSYSGIQETQYF,TGTGCCAGCAGTTACTCTGGCATCCAAGAGACCCAGTACTTC
NA,NA,TRBJ1-2,TRBV2,CASSGTGEGGYTF,TGTGCCAGCAGTGGAACGGGGGAGGGTGGCTACACCTTC
NA,NA,TRBJ1-1,TRBV7-8,CASSSRDLNTEAFF,TGTGCCAGCAGCTCCAGGGACTTGAACACTGAAGCTTTCTTT
NA,TRBD2,TRBJ2-5,TRBV15,CATSRVASGGQSRETQYF,TGTGCCACCAGCAGAGTGGCTAGCGGGGGGCAAAGCAGAGAGACCCAGTACTTC
NA,NA,TRBJ2-2,TRBV7-3,CASSEGAGGNTGELFF,TGTGCCAGCAGCGAGGGGGCGGGAGGAAACACCGGGGAGCTGTTTTTT
NA,TRBD2,TRBJ2-1,TRBV18,CASSPMGGSIDNEQFF,TGTGCCAGCTCACCGATGGGCGGGAGTATCGACAATGAGCAGTTCTTC
NA,NA,TRBJ1-1,TRBV4-1,CASSSRRGNTEAFF,TGCGCCAGCAGCTCCAGACGGGGGAACACTGAAGCTTTCTTT
NA,NA,TRBJ1-1,TRBV2,CASKGMRGEAFF,TGTGCCAGCAAGGGGATGAGAGGTGAAGCTTTCTTT
NA,TRBD1,TRBJ1-2,TRBV4-1,CASAQGGGNYGYTF,TGCGCCAGCGCCCAGGGGGGCGGAAACTATGGCTACACCTTC
NA,NA,TRBJ2-1,TRBV9,CASSVGVTSPDNEQFF,TGTGCCAGCAGCGTAGGAGTAACTAGCCCTGACAATGAGCAGTTCTTC
NA,TRBD2,TRBJ2-5,TRBV19,CASSGGTSSSETQYF,TGTGCCAGTTCTGGTGGGACTAGCAGCTCGGAGACCCAGTACTTC
NA,TRBD2,TRBJ2-1,TRBV6-4,CASSVAGGSHNEQFF,TGTGCCAGCAGTGTGGCGGGGGGGTCCCACAATGAGCAGTTCTTC
NA,NA,TRBJ2-5,TRBV11-3,CASSPIQRTETQYF,TGTGCCAGCAGCCCGATTCAGCGGACGGAGACCCAGTACTTC
NA,NA,TRBJ1-2,TRBV30,CAWSVGRGVDYTF,TGTGCCTGGAGTGTTGGCAGGGGAGTAGACTACACCTTC
NA,NA,TRBJ1-3,TRBV27,CASSATSVAGNTIYF,TGTGCCAGCAGTGCAACTTCTGTAGCTGGAAACACCATATATTTT
NA,NA,TRBJ1-1,TRBV12-5,CASGLQRGGLRTEAFF,TGTGCTAGTGGTTTGCAACGTGGGGGGTTACGAACTGAAGCTTTCTTT
NA,NA,TRBJ2-2,TRBV13,CASKTGTNTGELFF,TGTGCCAGCAAAACAGGGACGAACACCGGGGAGCTGTTTTTT
NA,NA,TRBJ1-4,TRBV10-2,CASSESFAGYSEKLFF,TGCGCCAGCAGTGAGTCGTTCGCAGGGTATAGTGAAAAACTGTTTTTT
once,TRBD2,TRBJ2-7,TRBV5-1,CASSSGLAGGNEQYF,TGCGCCAGCAGCTCCGGACTAGCGGGGGGAAACGAGCAGTACTTC
few,TRBD1,TRBJ1-2,TRBV9,CASRPRQGAYGYTF,TGTGCCAGCAGACCGCGACAGGGGGCCTATGGCTACACCTTC
NA,TRBD1,TRBJ1-2,TRBV18,CASSPPTGGNYGYTF,TGTGCCAGCTCACCACCGACAGGGGGTAACTATGGCTACACCTTC
NA,NA,TRBJ2-7,TRBV29-1,CSVEGDRGDEQYF,TGCAGCGTTGAGGGTGATAGGGGTGACGAGCAGTACTTC
once,TRBD1,TRBJ2-1,TRBV2,CASSESRAATGGKFF,TGTGCCAGCAGTGAATCACGCGCAGCGACAGGGGGCAAGTTCTTC
NA,NA,TRBJ1-4,TRBV30,CAYSGPNEKLFF,TGTGCCTACAGCGGGCCCAATGAAAAACTGTTTTTT
NA,TRBD2,TRBJ2-1,TRBV4-2,CASSRSSGRVSYNEQFF,TGTGCCAGCAGCCGGTCTAGCGGGAGGGTGTCCTACAATGAGCAGTTCTTC
NA,NA,TRBJ2-1,TRBV9,CASSSTGSSEQFF,TGTGCCAGCAGCTCCACCGGGAGTTCTGAGCAGTTCTTC
NA,NA,TRBJ2-5,TRBV28,CASSLGGSTQETQYF,TGTGCCAGCAGCCTAGGGGGATCCACCCAAGAGACCCAGTACTTC
NA,TRBD2,TRBJ2-4,TRBV19,CASSSPRLAGGQGPKNIQYF,TGTGCCAGTAGTTCCCCTCGACTAGCGGGGGGGCAGGGGCCCAAAAACATTCAGTACTTC
NA,NA,TRBJ1-1,TRBV18,CASSPQGSGTEAFF,TGTGCCAGCTCACCACAGGGTTCGGGGACTGAAGCTTTCTTT
NA,TRBD2,TRBJ2-1,TRBV5-1,CASSLSGGSSYNEQFF,TGCGCCAGCAGCTTGAGCGGGGGGAGCTCCTACAATGAGCAGTTCTTC
NA,TRBD2,TRBJ2-4,TRBV4-1,CASSQVQAGLAGGRLAKNIQYF,TGCGCCAGCAGCCAAGTCCAAGCCGGACTAGCGGGAGGCCGACTAGCCAAAAACATTCAGTACTTC
NA,NA,TRBJ1-6,TRBV4-2,CASSPETDSSYNSPLHF,TGTGCCAGCAGCCCAGAGACAGATAGCTCCTATAATTCACCCCTCCACTTT
NA,NA,TRBJ2-7,TRBV4-1,CASSQIGGGQGPNSYEQYF,TGCGCCAGCAGCCAAATAGGGGGGGGACAAGGACCGAACTCCTACGAGCAGTACTTC
NA,TRBD2,TRBJ2-1,TRBV19,CASRTSEMGTKQFF,TGTGCCAGTAGAACTAGCGAGATGGGGACCAAGCAGTTCTTC
few,TRBD2,TRBJ2-1,TRBV28,CASSLPMSTSGGESSYNEQFF,TGTGCCAGCAGTTTACCCATGTCGACTAGCGGGGGCGAGAGCTCCTACAATGAGCAGTTCTTC
NA,NA,TRBJ1-6,TRBV14,CASSNQGSNHSPLHF,TGTGCCAGCAGCAACCAGGGGTCTAATCATTCACCCCTCCACTTT